The next 8 T cell receptor beta chains were all read from a single sample in a study of T-cell memory formation after mild COVID-19. TCRdb called the 5' RACE reads again in MiXCR, with one record for every CDR3 protein. The data show 560,000 or so distinct CDR3 sequences, 15% to 20% seen once. The material sequenced was PBMCs or a T cell subset sorted from them (not recorded which). These receptors came from an adult woman who had mild COVID-19 (a few samples of this study predate the infection). Cell type and time point are not known.

The V and J genes are TRBV6-6 and TRBJ1-2, with D possibly being TRBD1 (6 bases). The germline CDR1 and CDR2 sequences are MNHNY and SVGAGI (reference sequence). The CDR3 contains 15 residues. V was cut by 8 bases and J by 4 bases, with 20 bases left in between. This CDR3 is CASEITGTRLYGYTF. The CDR3 coding sequence is TGTGCCAGCGAGATTACCGGGACAAGGCTCTATGGCTACACCTTC.

CDR3 loop: CSASRGAMGAEQYF. The CDR3 nucleotides are TGCAGTGCCAGTAGAGGTGCTATGGGAGCCGAGCAGTACTTC. V is TRBV20-1 and J is TRBJ2-7; perhaps TRBD2 as D (5 bases). Per the germline V gene, CDR1 is DFQATT and CDR2 is SNEGSKA (reference sequence). With 6 bases removed from V and 6 bases from J, the gap between germline ends came to 21 bases. The CDR3 totals 14 residues.

This chain uses TRBV10-2 with TRBJ2-3; D remains ambiguous. Trimming left V 7 bases short and J 2 bases short, with 16 bases between. The CDR3 length is 15 residues. Germline V gives CDR1 WSHSY, CDR2 SAAADI. CDR3 DNA: TGCGCCAGCAAACTTTCTACGTCACCCACAGATACGCAGTATTTT. It codes for CASKLSTSPTDTQYF.

The chain recombines TRBV3-1 with TRBJ2-7, with TRBD1 as a possible D gene (6 bases). This CDR3 region has 15 residues. CDR1 is LGHDT and CDR2 is YNNKEL in the germline V gene (reference sequence). Trimming took off 1 base at V and 1 base at J, with 11 bases between the two ends. CDR3 loop: CASSQGGTLSYEQYF. For the CDR3, the DNA is TGTGCCAGCAGCCAAGGAGGGACACTGTCCTACGAGCAGTACTTC.

This chain links TRBV11-2 with TRBJ2-7; D is perhaps TRBD1 (7 bases). Per germline, CDR1 SGHAT and CDR2 FQNNGV. The V end was cut by 3 bases, the J end by 4 bases, with 13 bases between. This CDR3 has 14 residues. The CDR3 loop reads CASSFSGGQYEQYF. CDR3 DNA sequence: TGTGCCAGCAGCTTCTCCGGGGGACAGTACGAGCAGTACTTC.

The DNA of the CDR3 is TGTGCCAGCAGTGACGAGGGTGGGCTACTAGGAAATCGTTCCTACAATGAGCAGTTCTTC. Protein product: CASSDEGGLLGNRSYNEQFF. V gene TRBV6-4 combines with J gene TRBJ2-1; a weak D match, TRBD2 (5 bases). Deletions cut 2 bases from V and 1 base from J, with 24 bases between. Germline values: CDR1 MRHNA, CDR2 SNTAGT. The CDR3 totals 20 residues.

This clonotype was found a few times. V usage is TRBV30 and J usage is TRBJ1-4; 8 bases align to TRBD1. CDR3 length: 13 residues. V lost 6 bases and J lost 7; bases outside the gene matches: 7. The germline gives CDR1 GTSNPN, CDR2 SVGIG (reference sequence). This CDR3 reads CACWDRSGEKLFF. CDR3 bases: TGTGCCTGTTGGGACAGGTCAGGTGAAAAACTGTTTTTT.

The table lists this clonotype with a few counts. This chain links TRBV12-3 or TRBV12-4 with TRBJ2-5; the D gene could be TRBD1 or TRBD2 (5 bases each). Trimming left V 6 bases short and J 6 bases short, with 20 bases between. CDR3 size: 15 residues. CDR3 in DNA: TGTGCCAGCAGCCTCCCCCCGGGACCCCCTCAGACCCAGTACTTC. This sequence encodes CASSLPPGPPQTQYF.